This TCR beta chain was captured by sequencing in a study of cytomegalovirus exposure and HLA in healthy donors. Germline loops: CDR1 SGHNT, CDR2 YYREEE (reference sequence). The V gene end was trimmed by 2 bases and the J gene end by 3 bases; junction bases not matched to a gene: 6. This CDR3 has 15 residues. To note about this clone: Its antigen remains unidentified.

The study ran its PCR with 60 Vbeta and 13 Jbeta primers. Generated by immunoSEQ multiplex PCR, the TCRdb table keeps only in-frame clones and is missing some. The table shows 150,000 to 200,000 clones, with roughly three quarters occurring only once. Likely unrecorded immune exposures existed in these nominally healthy donors. Study-wide results and limits: TCR beta sequences reportedly predicted the HLA-A and HLA-B alleles of most subjects accurately.

The TCR sequence derives from a male donor in good health and CMV-seronegative. The J gene is TRBJ2-5, the V gene TRBV5-4; 8 bases are shared with TRBD2. Sequenced input: PBMCs. CDR3 coding DNA: TGTGCCAGCAGCTTAGCCAGCGGGGGAAAAGAGACCCAGTACTTC. Amino acid sequence: CASSLASGGKETQYF.